This T cell receptor (beta chain) is from a study of monozygotic twins with inflammatory bowel disease. Study results and caveats: T cell subtypes that differed could not be told apart.

TCRdb reprocessed the 5' RACE reads and reports one entry per CDR3 protein, with no DNA. In total, the table holds over 200,000 distinct CDR3 sequences. Concerning this clonotype itself: Its antigen remains unidentified.

Germline values: CDR1 SGHTA, CDR2 FQGNSA. This CDR3 has 13 residues. The chain couples TRBV7-2 to TRBJ2-7; TCRdb gives TRBD1 as the D gene, but with no DNA this cannot be confirmed. The sample taken for sequencing was blood. The source of this sequence is a human donor with ulcerative colitis or Crohn's disease, or a healthy co-twin of an affected twin (not recorded which). CDR3 protein: CASSKTGGYEQYF.